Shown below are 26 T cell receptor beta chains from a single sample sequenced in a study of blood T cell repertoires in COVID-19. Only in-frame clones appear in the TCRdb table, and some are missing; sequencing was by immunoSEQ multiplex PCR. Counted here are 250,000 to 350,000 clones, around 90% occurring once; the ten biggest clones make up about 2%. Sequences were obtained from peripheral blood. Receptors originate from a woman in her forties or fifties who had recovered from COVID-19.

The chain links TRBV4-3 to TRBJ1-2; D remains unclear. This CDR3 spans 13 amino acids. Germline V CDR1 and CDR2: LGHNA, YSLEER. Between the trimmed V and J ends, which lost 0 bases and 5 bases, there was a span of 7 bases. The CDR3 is CASSQDSTYGYTF. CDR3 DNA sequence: TGCGCCAGCAGCCAAGATTCCACTTATGGCTACACCTTC.

CDR3 in amino acids: CASKTGNQPQHF. The CDR3 region has the DNA TGTGCCAGCAAAACAGGGAATCAGCCCCAGCATTTT. The chain combines TRBV2 with TRBJ1-5, with a possible D match to TRBD1 (6 bases). This CDR3 has 12 amino acids. The germline CDR1 and CDR2 sequences are SNHLY and FYNNEI. Trimming took off 7 bases at V and 4 bases at J, with 8 bases between the two ends.

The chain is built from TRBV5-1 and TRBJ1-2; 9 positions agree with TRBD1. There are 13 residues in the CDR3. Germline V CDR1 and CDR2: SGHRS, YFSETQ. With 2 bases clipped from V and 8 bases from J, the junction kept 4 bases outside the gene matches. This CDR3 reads CASSFDRGSGYTF. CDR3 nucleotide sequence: TGCGCCAGCAGCTTTGACAGGGGGTCAGGCTACACCTTC.

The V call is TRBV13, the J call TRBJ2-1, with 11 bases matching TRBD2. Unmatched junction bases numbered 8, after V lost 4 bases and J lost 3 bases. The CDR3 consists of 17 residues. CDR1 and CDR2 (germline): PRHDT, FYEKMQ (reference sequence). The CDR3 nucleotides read TGTGCCAGCAGCTCGCCGGGACTAGCGGAAATCTACAATGAGCAGTTCTTC. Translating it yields CASSSPGLAEIYNEQFF. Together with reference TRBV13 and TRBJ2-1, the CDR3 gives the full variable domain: AAGVIQSPRHLIKEKRETATLKCYPIPRHDTVYWYQQGPGQDPQFLISFYEKMQSDKGSIPDRFSAQQFSDYHSELNMSSLELGDSALYFCASSSPGLAEIYNEQFFGPGTRLTVL.

CDR3 sequence reads: CASSQDRGRAEKLFF. CDR3 nucleotides: TGCGCCAGCAGCCAAGACAGGGGCAGGGCTGAAAAACTGTTTTTT. V and J are TRBV4-3 and TRBJ1-4, with D perhaps TRBD1 (6 bases). V gave up 0 bases and J gave up 7 bases, with 12 bases separating them. Germline lookup yields CDR1 LGHNA and CDR2 YSLEER. This CDR3 region has 15 residues.

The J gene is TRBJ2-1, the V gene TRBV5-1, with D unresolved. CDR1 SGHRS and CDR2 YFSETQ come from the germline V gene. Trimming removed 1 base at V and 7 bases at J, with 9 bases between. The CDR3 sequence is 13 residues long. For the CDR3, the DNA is TGCGCCAGCAGCTTGCGGGTAGCAAATGAGCAGTTCTTC. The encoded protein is CASSLRVANEQFF.

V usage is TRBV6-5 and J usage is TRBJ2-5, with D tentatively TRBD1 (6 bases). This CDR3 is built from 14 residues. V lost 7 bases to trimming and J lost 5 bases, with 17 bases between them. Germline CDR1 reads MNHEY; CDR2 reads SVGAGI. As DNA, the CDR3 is TGTGCCAGCACGCGGCAGGGGTGGGATGAGACCCAGTACTTC. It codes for CASTRQGWDETQYF.

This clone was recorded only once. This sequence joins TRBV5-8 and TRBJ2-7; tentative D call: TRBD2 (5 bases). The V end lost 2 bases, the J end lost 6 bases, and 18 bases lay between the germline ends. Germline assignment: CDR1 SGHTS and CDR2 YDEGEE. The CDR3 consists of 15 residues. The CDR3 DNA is TGTGCCAGCAGCTTTTCGGCTCGGACCGGGGTCGAGCAGTACTTC. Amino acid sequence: CASSFSARTGVEQYF. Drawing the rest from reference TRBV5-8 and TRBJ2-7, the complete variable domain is EAGVTQSPTHLIKTRGQQATLRCSPISGHTSVYWYQQALGLGLQFLLWYDEGEERNRGNFPPRFSGRQFPNYSSELNVNALELEDSALYLCASSFSARTGVEQYFGPGTRLTVT.

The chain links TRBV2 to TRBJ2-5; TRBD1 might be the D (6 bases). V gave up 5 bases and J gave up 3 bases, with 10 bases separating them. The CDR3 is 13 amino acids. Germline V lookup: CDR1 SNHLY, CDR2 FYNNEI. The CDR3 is CASSYSGEETQYF. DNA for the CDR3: TGTGCCAGCAGTTACTCAGGGGAAGAGACCCAGTACTTC.

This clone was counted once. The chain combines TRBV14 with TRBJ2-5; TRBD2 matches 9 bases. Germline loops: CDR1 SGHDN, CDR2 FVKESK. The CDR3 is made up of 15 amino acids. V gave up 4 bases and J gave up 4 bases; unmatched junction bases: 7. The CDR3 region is CASSRLAGLGETQYF. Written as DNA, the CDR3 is TGTGCCAGCAGCCGTCTAGCGGGACTGGGAGAGACCCAGTACTTC.

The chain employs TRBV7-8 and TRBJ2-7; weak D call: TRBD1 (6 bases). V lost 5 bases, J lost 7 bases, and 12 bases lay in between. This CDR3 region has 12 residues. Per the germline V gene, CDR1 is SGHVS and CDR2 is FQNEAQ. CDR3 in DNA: TGTGCCAGCAGCGACCGGGACAAAGAGCAGTACTTC. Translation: CASSDRDKEQYF.

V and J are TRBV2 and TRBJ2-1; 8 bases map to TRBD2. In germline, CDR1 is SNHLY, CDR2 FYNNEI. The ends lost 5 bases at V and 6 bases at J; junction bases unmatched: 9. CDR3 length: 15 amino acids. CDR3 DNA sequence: TGTGCCAGCAGTCATGAAGCGGGAGAGCCCAATGAGCAGTTCTTC. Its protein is CASSHEAGEPNEQFF.

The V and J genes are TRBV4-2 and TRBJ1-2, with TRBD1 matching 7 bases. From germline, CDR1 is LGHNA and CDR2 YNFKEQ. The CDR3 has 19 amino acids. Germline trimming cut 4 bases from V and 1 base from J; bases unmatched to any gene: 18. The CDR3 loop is CASSLRVEGALGDNYGYTF. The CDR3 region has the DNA TGTGCCAGCAGCCTACGTGTTGAGGGGGCGTTGGGGGATAACTATGGCTACACCTTC.

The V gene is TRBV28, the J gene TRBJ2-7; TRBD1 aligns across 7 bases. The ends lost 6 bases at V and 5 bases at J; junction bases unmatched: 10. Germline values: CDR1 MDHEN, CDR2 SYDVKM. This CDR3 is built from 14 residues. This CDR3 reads CASSVDRVRDEQYF. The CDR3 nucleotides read TGTGCCAGCAGCGTAGACAGGGTTCGGGACGAGCAGTACTTC.

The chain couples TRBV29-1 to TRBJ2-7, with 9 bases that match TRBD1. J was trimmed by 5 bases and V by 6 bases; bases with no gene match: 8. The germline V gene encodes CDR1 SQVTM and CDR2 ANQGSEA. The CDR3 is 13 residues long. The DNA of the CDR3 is TGCAGCGTCGCCTACAGGGGGCTTGACGAGCAGTACTTC. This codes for CSVAYRGLDEQYF.

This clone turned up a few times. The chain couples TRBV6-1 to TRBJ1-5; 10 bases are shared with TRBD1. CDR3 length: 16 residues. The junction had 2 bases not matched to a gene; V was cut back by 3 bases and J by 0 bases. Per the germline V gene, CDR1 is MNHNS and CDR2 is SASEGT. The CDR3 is CASSEGTGVSNQPQHF. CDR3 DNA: TGTGCCAGCAGTGAGGGGACAGGGGTTAGCAATCAGCCCCAGCATTTT.

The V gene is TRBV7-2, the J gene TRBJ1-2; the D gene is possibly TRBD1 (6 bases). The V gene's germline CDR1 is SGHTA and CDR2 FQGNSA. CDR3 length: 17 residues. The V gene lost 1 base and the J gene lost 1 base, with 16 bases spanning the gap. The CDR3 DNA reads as TGTGCCAGCAGCTTAGGAGGCGGACAGACCATTAACTATGGCTACACCTTC. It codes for CASSLGGGQTINYGYTF.

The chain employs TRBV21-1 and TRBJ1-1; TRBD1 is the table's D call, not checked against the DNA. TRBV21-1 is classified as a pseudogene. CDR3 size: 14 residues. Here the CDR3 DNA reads TGTGCCAGCAGCAATGTGGACAGGGAAAGTGAAGCTTTCTTT. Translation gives CASSNVDRESEAFF.

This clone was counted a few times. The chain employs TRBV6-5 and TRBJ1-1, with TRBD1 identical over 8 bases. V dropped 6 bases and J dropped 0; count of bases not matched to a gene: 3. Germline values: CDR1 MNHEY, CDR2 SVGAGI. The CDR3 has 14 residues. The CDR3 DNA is TGTGCCAGCAGCCGGGACAGGTTGAACACTGAAGCTTTCTTT. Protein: CASSRDRLNTEAFF.

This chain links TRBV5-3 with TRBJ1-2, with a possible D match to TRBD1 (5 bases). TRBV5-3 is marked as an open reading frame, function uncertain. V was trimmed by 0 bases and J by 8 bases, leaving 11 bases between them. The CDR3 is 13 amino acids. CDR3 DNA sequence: TGTGCCAGAAGCTTGGGGCAGGGCCTGGGCTACACCTTC. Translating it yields CARSLGQGLGYTF.

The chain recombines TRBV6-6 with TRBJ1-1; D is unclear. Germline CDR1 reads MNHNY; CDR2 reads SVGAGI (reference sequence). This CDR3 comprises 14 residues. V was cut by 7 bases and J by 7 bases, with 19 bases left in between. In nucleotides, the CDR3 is TGTGCCAGCAACCCAAACCGAGGCCCCTTTGAAGCTTTCTTT. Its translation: CASNPNRGPFEAFF.

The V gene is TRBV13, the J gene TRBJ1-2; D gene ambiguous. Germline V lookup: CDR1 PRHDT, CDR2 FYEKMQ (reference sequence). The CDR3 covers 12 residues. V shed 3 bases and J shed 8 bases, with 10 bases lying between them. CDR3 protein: CASSLTGLGYTF. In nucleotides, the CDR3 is TGTGCCAGCAGCTTGACGGGTTTAGGCTACACCTTC.

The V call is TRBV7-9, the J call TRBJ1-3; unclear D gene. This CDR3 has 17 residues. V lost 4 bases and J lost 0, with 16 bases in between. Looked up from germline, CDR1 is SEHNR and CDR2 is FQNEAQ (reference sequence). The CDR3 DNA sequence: TGTGCCAGCAGCTCCCTGAGGAAGGAAATCTCTGGAAACACCATATATTTT. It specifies CASSSLRKEISGNTIYF.

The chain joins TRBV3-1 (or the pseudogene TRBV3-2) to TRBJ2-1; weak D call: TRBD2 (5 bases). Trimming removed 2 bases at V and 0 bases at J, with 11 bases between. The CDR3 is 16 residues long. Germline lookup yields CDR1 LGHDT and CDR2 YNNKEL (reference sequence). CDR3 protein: CASSQTIGGSYNEQFF. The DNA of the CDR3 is TGTGCCAGCAGCCAAACTATCGGAGGCTCCTACAATGAGCAGTTCTTC.

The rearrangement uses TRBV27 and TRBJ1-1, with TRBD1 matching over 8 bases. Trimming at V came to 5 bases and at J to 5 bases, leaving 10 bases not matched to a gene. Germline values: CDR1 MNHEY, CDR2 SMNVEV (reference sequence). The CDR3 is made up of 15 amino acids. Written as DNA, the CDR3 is TGTGCCAGCAGTCCCCTTCGGACAGGGCGAACTGAAGCTTTCTTT. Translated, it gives CASSPLRTGRTEAFF.

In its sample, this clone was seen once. The CDR3 nucleotides are TGTGCCTGGAGTTACAGGGGAGCGGAAGCTTTCTTT. As protein: CAWSYRGAEAFF. The chain joins TRBV30 to TRBJ1-1; 7 bases are shared with TRBD1. CDR1 is GTSNPN, CDR2 SVGIG, per germline (reference sequence). Trimming removed 2 bases from V and 8 bases from J; junction bases left unmatched: 5. The CDR3 loop spans 12 amino acids. Full variable domain (remainder filled in from reference TRBV30 and TRBJ1-1): SQTIHQWPATLVQPVGSPLSLECTVEGTSNPNLYWYRQAAGRGLQLLFYSVGIGQISSEVPQNLSASRPQDRQFILSSKKLLLSDSGFYLCAWSYRGAEAFFGQGTRLTVV.